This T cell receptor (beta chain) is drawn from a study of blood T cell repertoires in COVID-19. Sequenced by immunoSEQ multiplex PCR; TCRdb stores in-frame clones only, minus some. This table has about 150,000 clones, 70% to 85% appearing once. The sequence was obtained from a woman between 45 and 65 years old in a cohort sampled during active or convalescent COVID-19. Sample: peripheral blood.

The CDR3 here is CASSRMGQPYGYTF. Written as DNA, the CDR3 is TGTGCCAGTAGCCGGATGGGACAGCCCTATGGCTACACCTTC. The rearrangement links TRBV19 to TRBJ1-2; TRBD1 agrees at 7 bases. The trim removed 6 bases at V and 4 bases at J, leaving 8 bases unmatched. CDR3 length: 14 amino acids. In germline, CDR1 is LNHDA, CDR2 SQIVND (reference sequence).